The 11 T cell receptor beta chains listed next were all sequenced from one sample in a study of T cells in Graves' hyperthyroidism and ophthalmopathy. Authors of the study amplified TCR beta CDR3 regions from RNA transcripts. The HTBI primer set served for first-round RT-PCR of the TCR CDR3. TCRdb ran MiXCR on the multiplex PCR reads and lists one entry per CDR3 protein. The table shows 300,000 to 500,000 distinct CDR3 sequences, with about 15% occurring only once. Sequences were obtained from blood. Every receptor here comes from a woman aged 25 to 45 with Graves' hyperthyroidism.

The chain carries TRBV27 and TRBJ2-5; 9 bases match TRBD2. CDR1 is MNHEY and CDR2 is SMNVEV in the germline V gene (reference sequence). The CDR3 is 18 amino acids. J lost 1 base, V lost 5 bases, and 14 bases had no gene match. The CDR3 here is CASSATSSQRGAQETQYF. The CDR3 nucleotides are TGTGCCAGCAGTGCAACCTCCTCCCAGCGGGGGGCCCAAGAGACCCAGTACTTC.

The genes are TRBV27 and TRBJ1-1, with 7 nucleotides matching TRBD1. Germline CDR1 and CDR2: MNHEY and SMNVEV (reference sequence). This CDR3 spans 11 amino acids. The J segment lost 8 bases and the V segment lost 6 bases, leaving 3 bases of the junction unmatched. CDR3 sequence: CASRRQGEAFF. The CDR3 DNA sequence: TGTGCCAGCAGAAGACAGGGCGAAGCTTTCTTT.

This clonotype was counted many times. This rearrangement joins TRBV6-1 to TRBJ1-1; TRBD1 matches at 10 bases. V was clipped by 7 bases and J by 5 bases; unmatched bases: 10. Germline V gene data show CDR1 as MNHNS and CDR2 as SASEGT. The CDR3 extends over 15 amino acids. The chain's CDR3 is CASITGTGEETEAFF. The CDR3 DNA reads as TGTGCCAGCATAACCGGGACAGGGGAGGAGACTGAAGCTTTCTTT.

This clonotype came up many times. The chain carries TRBV20-1 and TRBJ2-3; 9 bases are a match to TRBD2. This CDR3 is built from 16 residues. The junction had 7 bases not matched to a gene; V was cut back by 2 bases and J by 1 base. Germline lookup yields CDR1 DFQATT and CDR2 SNEGSKA (reference sequence). Here the CDR3 DNA reads TGCAGTGCTAGAAAAACCCCTAGCGGGGGCACAGATACGCAGTATTTT. Its translation: CSARKTPSGGTDTQYF.

The chain couples TRBV19 to TRBJ2-3, with 8 bases lining up with TRBD2. J was trimmed by 2 bases and V by 9 bases; bases with no gene match: 13. Germline V CDR1 and CDR2: LNHDA, SQIVND (reference sequence). The CDR3 length is 16 residues. The CDR3 region has the DNA TGTGCCAGCACCAGCATAACTAGCGGCTACACAGATACGCAGTATTTT. As protein: CASTSITSGYTDTQYF.

This clonotype was observed at least ten times. V usage is TRBV3-1 and J usage is TRBJ2-1; D unclear. Trimming cost V 1 base and J 6 bases, with 4 bases left between them. CDR1 and CDR2 from the germline V gene are LGHDT and YNNKEL (reference sequence). The CDR3 contains 12 residues. The CDR3 loop reads CASSQGPNEQFF. DNA for the CDR3: TGTGCCAGCAGCCAAGGACCCAATGAGCAGTTCTTC.

This clonotype was counted between two and nine times. This sequence joins TRBV7-8 and TRBJ2-2; weak D call: TRBD2 (5 bases). Germline V lookup: CDR1 SGHVS, CDR2 FQNEAQ. Between the trimmed V and J ends, which lost 5 bases and 4 bases, there was a span of 17 bases. The CDR3 spans 16 residues. CDR3 in amino acids: CASSQTSLDSTGELFF. CDR3 DNA: TGTGCCAGCAGCCAGACTTCACTAGATTCCACCGGGGAGCTGTTTTTT.

This clonotype was seen many times. This sequence joins TRBV12-3 or TRBV12-4 and TRBJ2-1; weak D call: TRBD1 (5 bases). This CDR3 spans 16 amino acids. Trimming shortened V by 5 bases and J by 2 bases, and 16 bases separated the two germline ends. The CDR3 DNA reads as TGTGCCAGCAGTCGCAGGGTAACAGTTACCTACAATGAGCAGTTCTTC. Translating gives CASSRRVTVTYNEQFF.

This clonotype was seen only a few times. The chain links TRBV6-6 to TRBJ1-4; D remains ambiguous. CDR1 and CDR2 (germline): MNHNY, SVGAGI (reference sequence). The CDR3 is 15 amino acids. Trimming took off 0 bases at V and 0 bases at J, with 5 bases between the two ends. CDR3 loop: CASSYSQATNEKLFF. CDR3 in DNA: TGTGCCAGCAGTTACTCGCAGGCAACTAATGAAAAACTGTTTTTT.

This clonotype has at least ten counts. This chain joins TRBV12-3 or TRBV12-4 and TRBJ1-2, with 7 bases lining up with TRBD1. Losses at the gene ends were 6 bases for V and 8 bases for J; bases not matched to a gene: 9. This CDR3 region has 13 residues. The CDR3 sequence: CASSMTGRWGYTF. CDR3 coding DNA: TGTGCCAGCAGCATGACAGGGAGGTGGGGCTACACCTTC.

Here the CDR3 reads CSVGQGPYGYTF. CDR3 coding DNA: TGCAGCGTTGGACAGGGACCCTATGGCTACACCTTC. The rearrangement uses TRBV29-1 and TRBJ1-2; 7 bases agree with TRBD1. Germline V gene lookup returns CDR1 SQVTM and CDR2 ANQGSEA. V was clipped by 4 bases and J by 4 bases; unmatched bases: 3. The CDR3 loop spans 12 amino acids.